This T cell receptor (beta chain) emerged from a study of blood T cells in healthy people across ages. For the study at large: Researchers report that template switching captured about one barcoded beta molecule per two T cells. General study results and limits: PBMCs were not sorted, which prevented a conclusive comparison of naive versus antigen-experienced cells.

The authors ran a second PCR of about 7 to 11 cycles using a sample-barcoded 5' primer and a J-beta primer mix. Tagging of each cDNA molecule was performed by a template-switch adaptor with 12 random nucleotides. Each CDR3 protein is one row after TCRdb ran MiXCR on the 5' RACE reads. Here the sample spans about 1.5 million distinct CDR3 sequences, under 55% being singletons. Donor samples were obtained from healthy Caucasian individuals from Russia, aged about 6 to 100. This clonotype was observed at least ten times. Its antigen is undetermined. CDR1 is LGHNA and CDR2 is YSLEER in the germline V gene. CDR3 length equals 15 residues. Germline trimming cut 0 bases from V and 3 bases from J; bases unmatched to any gene: 5.

Sequences were obtained from blood. This clonotype was obtained from a woman between 18 and 29 years old in good health. The rearrangement uses TRBV4-3 and TRBJ2-7; TRBD1 matches at 7 bases. The CDR3 loop reads CASSQDSNRGYEQYF. CDR3 bases: TGCGCCAGCAGCCAAGATTCAAACAGGGGCTACGAGCAGTACTTC.